This entry features one T cell receptor beta chain sequence. V was clipped by 1 base and J by 5 bases, with 18 bases between them. The CDR3 has 16 residues. The germline gives CDR1 SGHRS, CDR2 YFSETQ. The sample comes from a study of blood T cell repertoires in COVID-19. Overall study context: Material from acute and convalescent COVID-19 was sourced from the United States, Italy and Spain. PBMCs, B-cell-depleted T cells, or T cells were the source of the cDNA or gDNA that made up the material.

Per the original methods: Amplification of reference gene primers was used by the study to estimate nucleated cell counts. Generated by immunoSEQ multiplex PCR, the TCRdb table keeps only in-frame clones and is missing some. V, J and clone size are taken as reported in that table, and D and trimming were inferred from the DNA itself. The data show hundreds of thousands of clones, approximately 90% seen once. The rearrangement links TRBV5-1 to TRBJ1-1; D is possibly TRBD1 (6 bases). The sequence was collected from a man aged 40-50 years with acute or convalescent COVID-19. Sequencing used peripheral blood. CDR3 protein: CASSLQGSAGWTEAFF. Here the CDR3 DNA reads TGCGCCAGCAGCTTGCAGGGGTCGGCAGGCTGGACTGAAGCTTTCTTT. The whole variable domain, remainder taken from reference TRBV5-1 and TRBJ1-1, is KAGVTQTPRYLIKTRGQQVTLSCSPISGHRSVSWYQQTPGQGLQFLFEYFSETQRNKGNFPGRFSGRQFSNSRSEMNVSTLELGDSALYLCASSLQGSAGWTEAFFGQGTRLTVV.